This T cell receptor (beta chain) was identified in a study of identical twins. Study-wide results and limits: Invariant MAIT and iNKT cells may have partly biased zero-insertion analyses. With beta out-of-frame sequences, excess sharing by twins was weaker.

TCRdb processed the 5' RACE reads anew with MiXCR; each CDR3 protein has one entry. The table records 270,000 or so distinct CDR3 sequences, around 8% of them present only once. Notes on this clonotype: Antigen specificity is unknown.

Every donor was a healthy Caucasian. J was trimmed by 9 bases and V by 5 bases; bases with no gene match: 14. The CDR3 runs 16 residues. Germline V gene data show CDR1 as MNHEY and CDR2 as SMNVEV (reference sequence). This same sample was also part of a study on yellow fever vaccine responses in identical twins.

The source material was CD8+ T cells sorted from blood. The rearrangement links TRBV27 to TRBJ2-1, with TRBD1 matching over 9 bases. The clonotype comes from a woman aged 18 to 35 in good health. The CDR3 is CASSATGTGRPGEQFF. CDR3 nucleotides: TGTGCCAGCAGTGCCACCGGGACAGGGAGGCCCGGTGAGCAGTTCTTC.